A single T cell receptor beta chain is shown here with its context. The germline V gene encodes CDR1 LGHNA and CDR2 YNFKEQ. The CDR3 has 15 amino acids. The trim removed 0 bases at V and 3 bases at J, leaving 4 bases unmatched. This record comes from a study of beta chain features in type 1 diabetes. There was one heparinised blood draw per donor, averaging roughly 120 mL. The investigators reverse transcribed all of the isolated RNA, so they sequenced expressed TCRB transcripts. This table comes from immunoSEQ multiplex PCR, and its TCRdb copy is limited to in-frame clones, with some not included. Of about 620,000 clones detected, around 16% appear once; the ten largest clones hold about 0.097%.

The TCR was taken from a man aged 18 to 29 in good health. The chain is built from TRBV4-2 and TRBJ1-2, with 7 bases lining up with TRBD1. Sequenced sample: naive CD4+ T cells from blood. As DNA, the CDR3 is TGTGCCAGCAGCCAAGACCCCACAGGGGACTATGGCTACACCTTC. This sequence encodes CASSQDPTGDYGYTF.